This is a list of T cell receptor beta chains from one sample in a study of T-cell memory formation after mild COVID-19. MiXCR, run by TCRdb on the 5' RACE reads, gives a single entry per CDR3 protein. The sample lists roughly 310,000 distinct CDR3 sequences, 15% to 20% seen once, with about 20% in the top ten. The specimen sequenced was PBMCs or a T cell subset sorted from them (not recorded which). The receptor source for this set is a man younger than 35 who had mild COVID-19 (a few samples of this study predate the infection). Cell type and time point are not known. Both conserved end residues are part of each CDR3. The D gene is left open where the match is weak. Part of the rows lack a size; the others show once, few, many or a class for expanded clones.

many TRBJ2-5 TRBD2 TRBV10-3 TGTGCCGTACAGCGGGGGGCGGACGAGACCCAGTACTTC CAVQRGADETQYF
few TRBJ1-6 TRBD1 TRBV7-2 TGTGCCAGCAGCTTAGTTGGGACAGGGCCTTATAATTCACCCCTCCACTTT CASSLVGTGPYNSPLHF
once TRBJ1-5 TRBD1 TRBV28 TGTGCCAGCAGTTTCCCCGGGACAGGGGGTTACAGCAATCAGCCCCAGCATTTT CASSFPGTGGYSNQPQHF
. TRBJ2-1 . TRBV6-2/TRBV6-3 TGTGCCAGCGGGTCCCGACAAGTCTTAGGCAATGAGCAGTTCTTC CASGSRQVLGNEQFF
few TRBJ2-5 TRBD2 TRBV5-1 TGCGCCAGTCGGGGACTAGCGGTCCAAGAGACCCAGTACTTC CASRGLAVQETQYF
. TRBJ2-2 . TRBV5-1 TGCGCCAGCAGCTTGGGCAGGGTGAACACCGGGGAGCTGTTTTTT CASSLGRVNTGELFF
few TRBJ2-1 TRBD1 TRBV12-3/TRBV12-4 TGTGCCAGCACCTCGAGGACAGGGGATGATGAGCAGTTCTTC CASTSRTGDDEQFF
few TRBJ2-5 TRBD2 TRBV28 TGTGCCAGCAGTTTACTAGCGGGGGATCAAGAGACCCAGTACTTC CASSLLAGDQETQYF
many TRBJ1-1 TRBD1 TRBV4-1 TGCGCCAGCAGCCAAAATAGGGGGCGAACTGAAGCTTTCTTT CASSQNRGRTEAFF
. TRBJ2-7 . TRBV7-2 TGTGCCAGCAGCTTAGTAGCCAGGGCAACGGCCTACGAGCAGTACTTC CASSLVARATAYEQYF
few TRBJ1-3 . TRBV7-9 TGTGCCAGCAGCTTTGGGACGGGCTTCTCTGGAAACACCATATATTTT CASSFGTGFSGNTIYF
. TRBJ1-1 . TRBV5-4 TGTGCCAGCAGCTTGGCCGCGGGAGGGGCTTTCTTT CASSLAAGGAFF
. TRBJ2-1 . TRBV6-6 TGTGCCAGCAGTTCCCCAGTCAGCTCCTACAATGAGCAGTTCTTC CASSSPVSSYNEQFF
many TRBJ2-5 TRBD1 TRBV4-1 TGCGCCAGCAGCCAAGATCTTCACGGTACAGGGGTCCCATCTGCCCAGTACTTC CASSQDLHGTGVPSAQYF
few TRBJ2-3 . TRBV24-1 TGTGCCACCAGTGGGGGACTGGATACGCAGTATTTT CATSGGLDTQYF
. TRBJ2-5 TRBD2 TRBV11-2 TGTGCCAGCAGCTTGGGAGGGCGAGAAGAGACCCAGTACTTC CASSLGGREETQYF
few TRBJ2-3 . TRBV7-2 TGTGCCAGCAGCTTAGCGCACGGGAAGCTCACACGGATGACGCAGTATTTT CASSLAHGKLTRMTQYF
. TRBJ1-1 . TRBV18 TGTGCCAGCTTACCACGACAGGACACTGGTGAAGCTTTCTTT CASLPRQDTGEAFF
. TRBJ1-5 . TRBV25-1 TGTGCCAGCAGCCGGAGGGGTGGGCCCCAGCATTTT CASSRRGGPQHF
. TRBJ1-6 . TRBV30 TGTGCCTGGAGTGGGGCAGCGCACTCACCCCTCCACTTT CAWSGAAHSPLHF
few TRBJ1-2 . TRBV3-1 TGTGCCAGCAGCCAAGAGGGCAGGGCTGGCTATGGCTACACCTTC CASSQEGRAGYGYTF
many TRBJ2-4 TRBD1 TRBV7-6 TGTGCCAGCAGCCTCCGGACAGGGGGCTCCCGAGCCAAAAACATTCAGTACTTC CASSLRTGGSRAKNIQYF
few TRBJ2-3 . TRBV6-1 TGTGCCAGCAGTGAATCCTTGATTAGGTCTGATACGCAGTATTTT CASSESLIRSDTQYF
few TRBJ2-3 TRBD2 TRBV7-2 TGTGCCGGGACGGGGGGGCAGGGAGATACGCAGTATTTT CAGTGGQGDTQYF
few TRBJ2-3 . TRBV7-9 TGTGCCAGCAGCTCCCGACAGGTTCCAGATACGCAGTATTTT CASSSRQVPDTQYF
once TRBJ1-2 . TRBV12-3/TRBV12-4 TGTGCCAGCCTCCTAGCGGGGCGCGGCTACACCTTC CASLLAGRGYTF
few TRBJ1-1 . TRBV30 TGTGCCTGGACTCGAAGAGGGCAGGGTTCGACCGAAGCTTTCTTT CAWTRRGQGSTEAFF
many TRBJ2-5 . TRBV7-2 TGTGCCAGCAGCTTGGGCGGGGGCGACGGGTCCCAGTACTTC CASSLGGGDGSQYF
few TRBJ2-1 TRBD2 TRBV7-9 TGTGCCAGCAGCCCCCCCGGGACTAGCCTATACAATGAGCAGTTCTTC CASSPPGTSLYNEQFF
. TRBJ1-3 . TRBV5-1 TGCGCCAGCAGCTTGGAACAGAATCCTGGAAACACCATATATTTT CASSLEQNPGNTIYF
few TRBJ2-3 . TRBV29-1 TGCAGCGTTGAATGGGAAATCACAGATACGCAGTATTTT CSVEWEITDTQYF
many TRBJ2-7 . TRBV7-2 TGTGCCAGCACCCAGGGGACCTCCTACGAGCAGTACTTC CASTQGTSYEQYF
. TRBJ1-1 . TRBV2 TGTGCCAGCAGGGGGGGTACCACTGAAGCTTTCTTT CASRGGTTEAFF
. TRBJ2-2 . TRBV6-2/TRBV6-3 TGTGCCAGCAGTTACGGTACATACACCGGGGAGCTGTTTTTT CASSYGTYTGELFF
few TRBJ2-7 TRBD2 TRBV6-2/TRBV6-3 TGTGCCAGCAGTTACTCGATGGGGAGCGGGGGATCCCGATTCATTGAGCAGTACTTC CASSYSMGSGGSRFIEQYF
many TRBJ1-1 . TRBV7-9 TGTGCCAGCAGCTTATGGGGGATGAACACTGAAGCTTTCTTT CASSLWGMNTEAFF
many TRBJ2-7 TRBD1 TRBV6-1 TGTGCCAGCAGTGAAGAAGAGGGGACAGGGTCGCACGAGCAGTACTTC CASSEEEGTGSHEQYF
. TRBJ2-5 TRBD2 TRBV20-1 TGCAGTGCTAATCCAGCGGGGGAAGAGACCCAGTACTTC CSANPAGEETQYF
. TRBJ2-7 . TRBV18 TGTGCCAGCTCACCAACGGTTTCTTCCTACGAGCAGTACTTC CASSPTVSSYEQYF
. TRBJ2-7 . TRBV7-9 TGTGCCAGCAGCTTAGAACCCGCCCTGGCGCGGAGCTCCTACGAGCAGTACTTC CASSLEPALARSSYEQYF